The clone carrying this TCR beta chain occurred a few times. The germline V and J ends were trimmed by 1 base and 6 bases, with 17 bases remaining between them. This CDR3 has 16 residues. Germline V gene sequence: CDR1 SGHNT, CDR2 YENEEA. Exclusion of patients followed from uncontrolled infection, other autoimmune disease, pregnancy or lactation. The blood specimen was taken at initial hyperthyroidism diagnosis, before any ophthalmopathy symptoms. Out of approximately 10 ml of fresh peripheral blood came the PBMCs. These data belong to a study of T cells in Graves' hyperthyroidism and ophthalmopathy. RNA transcripts were the template for amplifying TCR beta CDR3 regions. An initial round of RT-PCR targeting the TCR CDR3 relied on the HTBI primer set. TCRdb independently ran MiXCR on the multiplex PCR reads; one entry per CDR3 protein. The sample has some 380,000 distinct CDR3 sequences, approximately 15% seen once.

This chain uses TRBV11-3 with TRBJ2-3, with TRBD2 as a possible D gene (5 bases). Sequenced input: blood. The clonotype comes from a man under 40 with Graves' hyperthyroidism that later progressed to Graves' ophthalmopathy. Written as DNA, the CDR3 is TGTGCCAGCAGCTTAGGGACTCTAAGGTCGCCGGATACGCAGTATTTT. Its translation is CASSLGTLRSPDTQYF.